The next 18 T cell receptor beta chains were all read from a single sample in a study of early T cells in non-severe SARS-CoV-2 infection. TCRdb redid the calling of the 5' RACE reads with MiXCR, one entry per CDR3 protein. The data show 45,000 to 50,000 distinct CDR3 sequences, roughly 6% seen once. This sample comprised whole blood, obtained at baseline. The receptors derive from an adult who was a healthcare worker with PCR-confirmed SARS-CoV-2 infection or an uninfected control (not recorded which).

The table lists this clonotype with many counts. The rearrangement uses TRBV7-2 and TRBJ2-7, with 11 nucleotides matching TRBD1. Trimming took 5 bases from V and 3 from J; bases not matched to a gene: 9. Germline V gene lookup returns CDR1 SGHTA and CDR2 FQGNSA. The length of the CDR3 is 16 residues. CDR3 in amino acids: CASSKPAGTGGYEQYF. The CDR3 nucleotides read TGTGCCAGCAGCAAGCCCGCCGGGACAGGGGGCTACGAGCAGTACTTC.

The chain combines TRBV6-2 or TRBV6-3 with TRBJ2-1; D might be TRBD2 (6 bases). V lost 8 bases to trimming and J lost 0 bases, with 11 bases between them. Germline values: CDR1 MNHEY, CDR2 SVGEGT. This CDR3 has 14 residues. CDR3 in amino acids: CASLRDSSYNEQFF. The CDR3 DNA is TGTGCCAGCCTCCGGGACTCCTCCTACAATGAGCAGTTCTTC.

This clonotype was counted a few times. The chain is built from TRBV18 and TRBJ1-2; D ambiguous. This CDR3 is built from 13 residues. V was pared by 3 bases and J by 3 bases, with 8 bases between. Germline V gene sequence: CDR1 KGHSH, CDR2 LQKENI. The CDR3 DNA reads as TGTGCCAGCTCACCCTCCCGAGACTATGGCTACACCTTC. Its protein is CASSPSRDYGYTF.

This clonotype was detected ten times or more. The chain uses TRBV11-2 and TRBJ2-7; D ambiguous. V was pared by 3 bases and J by 0 bases, with 12 bases between. This CDR3 spans 15 amino acids. Germline V gene lookup returns CDR1 SGHAT and CDR2 FQNNGV. In DNA form, the CDR3 reads TGTGCCAGCAGCTTTTTTTCCGGTTTCTCCTACGAGCAGTACTTC. Residues: CASSFFSGFSYEQYF.

This clonotype was seen many times. The chain employs TRBV6-5 and TRBJ1-2; D might be TRBD1 (6 bases). V was cut by 6 bases and J by 3 bases, with 11 bases left in between. The CDR3 spans 13 residues. The V gene's germline CDR1 is MNHEY and CDR2 SVGAGI. CDR3 bases: TGTGCCAGCAGAGAACAGGGAGACTATGGCTACACCTTC. Translation: CASREQGDYGYTF.

The chain links TRBV7-6 to TRBJ1-1; D ambiguous. The germline V gene encodes CDR1 SGHVS and CDR2 FNYEAQ. The CDR3 is 14 residues long. V dropped 4 bases and J dropped 0 bases, with 9 bases sitting between them. The CDR3 coding sequence is TGTGCCAGCAGCTCGTGGGCGATGAACACTGAAGCTTTCTTT. This translates into CASSSWAMNTEAFF.

The chain carries TRBV11-2 and TRBJ2-7, with D perhaps TRBD2 (5 bases). The CDR3 consists of 15 residues. CDR1 and CDR2 from the germline V gene are SGHAT and FQNNGV. Trimming cost V 1 base and J 2 bases, with 12 bases left between them. The DNA for the CDR3 is TGTGCCAGCAGCTTAGTTGGAGGTTCGACCTACGAGCAGTACTTC. The encoded protein is CASSLVGGSTYEQYF.

This clonotype was seen ten or more times. The chain couples TRBV7-9 to TRBJ2-2, with TRBD2 matching 9 bases. The V segment lost 6 bases and the J segment 4 bases; nucleotides outside the gene matches: 12. The germline gives CDR1 SEHNR, CDR2 FQNEAQ (reference sequence). This CDR3 has 17 amino acids. The CDR3 nucleotides are TGTGCCAGCAGGCAGCAAAAGGGACTAGCTGGCACCGGGGAGCTGTTTTTT. Translating it yields CASRQQKGLAGTGELFF.

This clonotype was seen more than once but under ten times. The chain employs TRBV3-1 and TRBJ2-1; possibly TRBD2 for D (5 bases). Trimming pared 1 base from V and 8 bases from J, leaving 15 bases between. This CDR3 contains 15 residues. CDR1 and CDR2 from the germline V gene are LGHDT and YNNKEL (reference sequence). CDR3 in amino acids: CASSQGTPSLDEQFF. CDR3 DNA sequence: TGTGCCAGCAGCCAAGGGACTCCTAGCCTCGATGAGCAGTTCTTC.

The sample holds many counts of this clonotype. The chain couples TRBV30 to TRBJ1-1; D remains ambiguous. The V end was cut by 2 bases, the J end by 7 bases, with 8 bases between. The germline gives CDR1 GTSNPN, CDR2 SVGIG (reference sequence). The CDR3 sequence is 11 residues long. The CDR3: CAWSPRNEAFF. CDR3 nucleotides: TGTGCCTGGAGTCCCCGGAATGAAGCTTTCTTT.

This clonotype came up a few times. The genes are TRBV5-5 and TRBJ1-1, with D unclear. Germline V gene sequence: CDR1 SGHKS, CDR2 YYEKEE (reference sequence). This CDR3 spans 14 amino acids. The V end was cut by 3 bases, the J end by 1 base, with 10 bases between. The CDR3 loop is CASSSGHSNTEAFF. In DNA, the CDR3 is TGTGCCAGCAGCTCCGGTCATTCGAACACTGAAGCTTTCTTT.

The rearrangement links TRBV28 to TRBJ2-1; D is possibly TRBD1 or TRBD2 (5 bases each). Trimming took 3 bases from V and 5 from J, leaving 17 bases between them. The CDR3 covers 16 residues. Germline V gene sequence: CDR1 MDHEN, CDR2 SYDVKM. The CDR3: CASSFLGELTNNEQFF. CDR3 bases: TGTGCCAGCAGTTTCCTGGGGGAACTAACAAACAATGAGCAGTTCTTC.

The J gene is TRBJ2-7, the V gene TRBV20-1; 11 bases align to TRBD2. The CDR3 extends over 14 amino acids. V lost 3 bases, J lost 3 bases, and 4 bases stayed unmatched. The germline V gene encodes CDR1 DFQATT and CDR2 SNEGSKA (reference sequence). The CDR3 loop reads CSASLAGGIYEQYF. The CDR3 DNA sequence: TGCAGTGCTAGTCTAGCGGGGGGAATCTACGAGCAGTACTTC.

This clonotype was found many times. The chain couples TRBV5-5 to TRBJ2-5, with 10 bases that match TRBD1. The germline V gene encodes CDR1 SGHKS and CDR2 YYEKEE (reference sequence). With V trimmed by 9 bases and J by 2 bases, 13 bases remained unmatched. There are 16 residues in the CDR3. CDR3 in amino acids: CATRTWGQGLQETQYF. The CDR3 nucleotides read TGTGCCACCCGGACTTGGGGACAGGGGTTACAAGAGACCCAGTACTTC.

This clonotype was seen at least ten times. The chain links TRBV28 to TRBJ2-5; 9 bases match TRBD1. With V trimmed by 6 bases and J by 7 bases, 6 bases remained unmatched. The CDR3 runs 13 residues. CDR1 is MDHEN, CDR2 SYDVKM, per germline. The CDR3 DNA follows: TGTGCCAGCAGGGGACAGGGTCGAGGGACCCAGTACTTC. It yields the protein CASRGQGRGTQYF.

Ten or more counts support this clonotype. V gene TRBV6-6 combines with J gene TRBJ1-4; D is uncertain. The V gene lost 0 bases and the J gene lost 5 bases, with 10 bases spanning the gap. The germline V gene encodes CDR1 MNHNY and CDR2 SVGAGI (reference sequence). The CDR3 covers 15 residues. The CDR3 bases are TGTGCCAGCAGTTACTCGAGGAGCTACAATGAAAAACTGTTTTTT. This gives the protein CASSYSRSYNEKLFF.

Remarks on this clonotype: A much larger clone differs from this one at a single base, so this may be a read error. The chain recombines TRBV6-2 or TRBV6-3 with TRBJ2-7, with unresolved D. This CDR3 contains 11 residues. Germline V CDR1 and CDR2: MNHEY, SVGEGT. Trimming took off 3 bases at V and 7 bases at J, with 7 bases between the two ends. The CDR3 DNA is TGTGCCAGCAGTTATGGTCAGGAGCAGTACTTC. Residues: CASSYGQEQYF.

This clonotype was observed many times. The V and J genes are TRBV12-3 or TRBV12-4 and TRBJ2-1, with TRBD2 matching 7 bases. The CDR3 consists of 16 residues. V shed 4 bases and J 8 bases; nucleotides not matched to a gene: 14. CDR3 DNA: TGTGCCAGCAGTTCCCAGGGCAAGACTGGGAGGGATGAGCAGTTCTTC. It encodes CASSSQGKTGRDEQFF.